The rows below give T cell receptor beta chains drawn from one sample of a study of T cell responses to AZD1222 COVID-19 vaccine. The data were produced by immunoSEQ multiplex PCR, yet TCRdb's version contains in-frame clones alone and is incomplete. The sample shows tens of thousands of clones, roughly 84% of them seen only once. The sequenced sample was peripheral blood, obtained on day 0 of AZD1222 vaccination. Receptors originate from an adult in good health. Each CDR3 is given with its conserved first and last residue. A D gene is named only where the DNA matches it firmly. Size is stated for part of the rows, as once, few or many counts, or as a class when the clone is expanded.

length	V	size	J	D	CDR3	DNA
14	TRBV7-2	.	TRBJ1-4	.	CASSFMGASEKLFF	TGTGCCAGCAGCTTTATGGGGGCCAGCGAAAAACTGTTTTTT
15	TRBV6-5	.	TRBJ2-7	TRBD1	CASRRSDRGPYEQYF	TGTGCCAGCCGCAGGTCGGACAGGGGCCCCTACGAGCAGTACTTC
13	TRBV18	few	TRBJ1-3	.	CASSIRQGNTIYF	TGTGCCAGCTCAATTCGACAGGGAAACACCATATATTTT
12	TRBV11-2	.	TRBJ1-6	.	CASSFGNSPLHF	TGTGCCAGCAGCTTTGGAAATTCACCCCTCCACTTT
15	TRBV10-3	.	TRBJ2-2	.	CAISLGGPRTGELFF	TGTGCCATCAGTCTCGGGGGGCCCAGGACCGGGGAGCTGTTTTTT
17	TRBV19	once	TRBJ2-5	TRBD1	CASSTIGPQGGKETQYF	TGTGCCAGTAGTACGATAGGGCCACAGGGGGGCAAAGAGACCCAGTACTTC
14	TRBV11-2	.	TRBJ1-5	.	CASSLDGGGQPQHF	TGTGCCAGCAGCTTAGATGGGGGTGGCCAGCCCCAGCATTTT
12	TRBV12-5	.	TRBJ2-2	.	CASGPDVGELFF	TGTGCTAGTGGCCCCGACGTCGGGGAGCTGTTTTTT
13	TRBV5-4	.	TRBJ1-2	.	CASSLRGDYGYTF	TGTGCCAGCAGCTTGAGGGGTGACTATGGCTACACCTTC
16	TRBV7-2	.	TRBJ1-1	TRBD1	CASSWAGDSVPLRAFF	TGTGCCAGCAGCTGGGCCGGGGACAGCGTTCCCCTGAGGGCTTTCTTT
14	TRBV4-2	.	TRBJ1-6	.	CASSRDGNNSPLHF	TGTGCCAGCAGCCGAGACGGAAATAATTCACCCCTCCACTTT
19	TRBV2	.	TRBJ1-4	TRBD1	CASRHGTGVLPATNEKLFF	TGTGCCAGCAGACACGGGACAGGGGTTTTACCCGCAACTAATGAAAAACTGTTTTTT
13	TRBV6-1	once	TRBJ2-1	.	CASSELGQNEQFF	TGTGCCAGCAGTGAATTGGGCCAGAATGAGCAGTTCTTC
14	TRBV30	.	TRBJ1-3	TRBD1	CAWDKTGLGNTIYF	TGTGCCTGGGACAAGACAGGGTTAGGAAACACCATATATTTT
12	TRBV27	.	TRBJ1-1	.	CASRQGYTEAFF	TGTGCCAGCAGACAGGGTTATACTGAAGCTTTCTTT
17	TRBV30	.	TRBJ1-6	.	CAWSFLGGLGYNSPLHF	TGTGCCTGGAGTTTCTTGGGAGGGCTAGGCTACAATTCACCCCTCCACTTT
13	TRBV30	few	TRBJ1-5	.	CAWSGAWDQPQHF	TGTGCCTGGAGTGGGGCCTGGGATCAGCCCCAGCATTTT
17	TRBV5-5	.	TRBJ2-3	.	CASSLAVSPAPTDTQYF	TGTGCCAGCAGCTTGGCCGTCAGTCCCGCGCCCACAGATACGCAGTATTTT
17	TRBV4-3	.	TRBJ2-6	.	CASSQDPTGAGANVLTF	TGCGCCAGCAGCCAAGATCCCACGGGGGCTGGGGCCAACGTCCTGACTTTC
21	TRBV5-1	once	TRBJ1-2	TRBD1	CASSLFSATGGLLTRNYGYTF	TGCGCCAGCAGCTTGTTTTCGGCGACAGGGGGCCTTCTTACGCGCAACTATGGCTACACCTTC
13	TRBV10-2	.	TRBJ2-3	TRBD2	CASSSGGADTQYF	TGCGCCAGCTCTAGCGGGGGTGCAGATACGCAGTATTTT
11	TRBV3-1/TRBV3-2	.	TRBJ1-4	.	CASSHSEKLFF	TGTGCCAGCAGCCACAGTGAAAAACTGTTTTTT
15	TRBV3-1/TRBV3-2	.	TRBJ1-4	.	CASSQDRRVGEKLFF	TGTGCCAGCAGCCAAGATCGCAGGGTGGGTGAAAAACTGTTTTTT
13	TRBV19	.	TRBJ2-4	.	CASSMGQGNIQYF	TGTGCCAGTAGTATGGGGCAGGGTAACATTCAGTACTTC
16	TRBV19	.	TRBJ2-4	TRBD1	CASSSGQGVAKNIQYF	TGTGCCAGTAGTAGTGGACAGGGAGTAGCCAAAAACATTCAGTACTTC
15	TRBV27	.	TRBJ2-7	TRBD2	CASSLSPSGVREQYF	TGTGCCAGCAGTTTATCGCCTAGCGGGGTTAGGGAGCAGTACTTC
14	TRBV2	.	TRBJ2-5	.	CASSVGGYQETQYF	TGTGCCAGCAGTGTAGGCGGGTACCAAGAGACCCAGTACTTC
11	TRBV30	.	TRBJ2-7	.	CAWGEMEEQYF	TGTGCCTGGGGTGAGATGGAAGAGCAGTACTTC
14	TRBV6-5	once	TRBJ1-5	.	CASSYGGGNQPQHF	TGTGCCAGCAGTTACGGGGGAGGGAATCAGCCCCAGCATTTT
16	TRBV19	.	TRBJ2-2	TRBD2	CASMTGASGDTGELFF	TGTGCCAGTATGACCGGGGCTAGCGGGGACACCGGGGAGCTGTTTTTT
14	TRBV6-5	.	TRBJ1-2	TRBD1	CASRIRGITYGYTF	TGTGCCAGCCGAATCAGGGGGATAACCTATGGCTACACCTTC
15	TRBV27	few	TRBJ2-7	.	CASSLSPRTPYEQYF	TGTGCCAGCAGTTTAAGCCCCCGGACACCCTACGAGCAGTACTTC
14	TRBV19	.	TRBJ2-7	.	CASRYQDGAYEQYF	TGTGCCAGTAGGTACCAGGACGGGGCCTACGAGCAGTACTTC
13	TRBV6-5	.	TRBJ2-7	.	CASRPSGAGEQYF	TGTGCCAGCAGGCCCTCGGGGGCCGGCGAGCAGTACTTC
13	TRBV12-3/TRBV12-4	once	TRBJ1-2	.	CASSLDGVFGYTF	TGTGCCAGCAGTTTGGATGGTGTTTTTGGCTACACCTTC
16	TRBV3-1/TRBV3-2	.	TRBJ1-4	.	CASSDAQAFPNEKLFF	TGTGCCAGCAGCGACGCCCAAGCCTTCCCTAATGAAAAACTGTTTTTT
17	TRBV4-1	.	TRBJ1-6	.	CASSQDPSRRTLSPLHF	TGCGCCAGCAGCCAAGATCCTTCCAGGCGCACTCTGTCACCCCTCCACTTT
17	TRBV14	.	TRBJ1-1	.	CASSQVSYEFGKTEAFF	TGTGCCAGCAGCCAAGTCTCTTACGAGTTTGGGAAGACTGAAGCTTTCTTT
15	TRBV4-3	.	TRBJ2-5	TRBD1	CASSLDRGPAETQYF	TGCGCCAGCAGCTTGGACAGGGGGCCAGCGGAGACCCAGTACTTC
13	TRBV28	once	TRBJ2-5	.	CASSLGGLETQYF	TGTGCCAGCAGCCTTGGGGGGCTAGAGACCCAGTACTTC
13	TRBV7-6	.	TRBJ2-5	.	CASSLVRQETQYF	TGTGCCAGCAGCTTAGTGCGGCAAGAGACCCAGTACTTC
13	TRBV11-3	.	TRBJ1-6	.	CASSFSRNSPLHF	TGTGCCAGCAGCTTTAGCCGTAATTCACCCCTCCACTTT
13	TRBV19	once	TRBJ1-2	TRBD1	CASSPRTGSGYTF	TGTGCCAGTAGTCCCCGGACAGGGAGTGGCTACACCTTC
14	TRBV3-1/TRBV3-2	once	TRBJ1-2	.	CASTPGEGSSGYTF	TGTGCCAGCACCCCAGGGGAGGGCAGTAGCGGCTACACCTTC
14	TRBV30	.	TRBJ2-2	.	CAWKRAANTGELFF	TGTGCCTGGAAGAGGGCCGCGAACACCGGGGAGCTGTTTTTT
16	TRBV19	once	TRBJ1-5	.	CASSAHGGVDNQPQHF	TGTGCCAGTAGTGCCCACGGTGGGGTGGACAATCAGCCCCAGCATTTT
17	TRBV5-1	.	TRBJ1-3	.	CASSLAGLHLSGNTIYF	TGCGCCAGCAGCTTGGCCGGTCTACATCTCTCTGGAAACACCATATATTTT
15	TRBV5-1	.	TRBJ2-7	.	CASSFSAGGTYEQYF	TGCGCCAGCAGCTTTTCGGCCGGGGGTACCTACGAGCAGTACTTC
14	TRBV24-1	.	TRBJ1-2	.	CATSDPRDGYGYTF	TGTGCCACCAGTGACCCCAGGGACGGCTATGGCTACACCTTC